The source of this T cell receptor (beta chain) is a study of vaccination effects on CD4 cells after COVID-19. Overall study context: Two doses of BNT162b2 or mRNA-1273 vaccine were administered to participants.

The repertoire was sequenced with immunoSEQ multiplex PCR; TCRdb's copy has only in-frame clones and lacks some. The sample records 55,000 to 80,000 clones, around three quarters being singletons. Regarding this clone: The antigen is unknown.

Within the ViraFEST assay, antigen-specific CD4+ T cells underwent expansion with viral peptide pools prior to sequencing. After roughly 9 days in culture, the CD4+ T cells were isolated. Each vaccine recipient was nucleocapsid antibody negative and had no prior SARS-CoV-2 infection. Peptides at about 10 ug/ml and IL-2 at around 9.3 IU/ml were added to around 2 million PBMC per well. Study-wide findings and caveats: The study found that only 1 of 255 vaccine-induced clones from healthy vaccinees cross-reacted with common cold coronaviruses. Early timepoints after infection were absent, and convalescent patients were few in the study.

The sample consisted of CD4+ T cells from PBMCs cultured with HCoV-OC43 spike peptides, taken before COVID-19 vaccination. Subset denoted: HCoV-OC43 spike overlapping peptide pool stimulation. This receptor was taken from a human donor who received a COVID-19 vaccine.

CDR3: CASSLAQISTDTQYF. The CDR3 DNA is TGTGCCAGCAGTTTGGCACAGATAAGCACAGATACGCAGTATTTT. The rearrangement joins TRBV28 to TRBJ2-3; D remains unclear. Trimming took 3 bases from V and 0 from J, leaving 10 bases between them. The V gene's germline CDR1 is MDHEN and CDR2 SYDVKM. The CDR3 consists of 15 residues.